This entry concerns a single T cell receptor (beta chain). This sample was included in a study of blood T cell repertoires in COVID-19. TCRdb's table, derived via immunoSEQ multiplex PCR, lists solely in-frame clones and lacks some. The profile covers tens of thousands of clones, with around 80% appearing a single time and about 17% taken by the ten largest. Trimming cost V 2 bases and J 5 bases; bases outside gene matches: 6. From germline, CDR1 is SGHNT and CDR2 YYREEE (reference sequence). CDR3 size: 15 residues. The V and J genes are TRBV5-4 and TRBJ2-3; 9 bases match TRBD2. The sequence came from a woman aged 80 or over with active or convalescent COVID-19. Source material: peripheral blood. Here the CDR3 reads CASSFLAGAVDTQYF. CDR3 sequence (DNA): TGTGCCAGCAGCTTTTTAGCGGGAGCGGTAGATACGCAGTATTTT. Supplemented by reference TRBV5-4 and TRBJ2-3, the full variable domain reads ETGVTQSPTHLIKTRGQQVTLRCSSQSGHNTVSWYQQALGQGPQFIFQYYREEENGRGNFPPRFSGLQFPNYSSELNVNALELDDSALYLCASSFLAGAVDTQYFGPGTRLTVL.